Listed below are T cell receptor beta chains from one sample, sequenced in a study of CD8+ T cells in alopecia areata. Using immunoSEQ multiplex PCR, the repertoire was profiled, and TCRdb retains in-frame clones only, with some absent. Here the sample spans about 180,000 clones, around three fifths being singletons. Sequenced here: CD4+ T cells sorted from blood, sampled at week 0. The receptors come from a human donor with alopecia areata. The CDR3 runs from the conserved cysteine through the conserved F or W. A D gene is named only where the DNA matches it firmly. Clone size is given for some rows only: seen once, a few or many times, or a class if the clone is expanded.

v_call	j_call	clone_size	d_call	cdr3_aa	cdr3_nt
TRBV29-1	TRBJ1-2	NA	TRBD1	CSVVLGQGGYYGYTF	TGCAGCGTTGTGTTGGGGCAGGGGGGCTACTATGGCTACACCTTC
TRBV4-1	TRBJ1-5	few	NA	CASSPPGQPQHF	TGCGCCAGCAGCCCGCCGGGTCAGCCCCAGCATTTT
TRBV5-1	TRBJ2-1	NA	NA	CASSLENNEQFF	TGCGCCAGCAGCCTGGAGAACAATGAGCAGTTCTTC
TRBV7-9	TRBJ2-5	once	NA	CASSLPTGRSETQYF	TGTGCCAGCAGCTTACCTACAGGGCGTAGTGAGACCCAGTACTTC
TRBV5-1	TRBJ2-7	once	TRBD1	CASSEGTGKGEQYF	TGCGCCAGCAGCGAGGGGACAGGCAAGGGGGAGCAGTACTTC
TRBV29-1	TRBJ1-1	few	NA	CSVALVGTLGTEAFF	TGCAGCGTCGCCCTCGTCGGGACTCTGGGCACTGAAGCTTTCTTT
TRBV5-1	TRBJ2-6	NA	NA	CASSLARDWGRLSGANVLTF	TGCGCCAGCAGCTTGGCCCGGGATTGGGGCCGCCTCTCTGGGGCCAACGTCCTGACTTTC
TRBV7-9	TRBJ1-6	few	TRBD1	CASSPGQGNSPLHF	TGTGCCAGCAGCCCCGGACAGGGCAATTCACCCCTCCACTTT
TRBV29-1	TRBJ1-5	once	TRBD1	CSVGGQGFQPQHF	TGCAGCGTTGGAGGACAGGGATTTCAGCCCCAGCATTTT
TRBV7-9	TRBJ2-7	many	TRBD1	CASSKGQGSYEQYF	TGTGCCAGCAGCAAGGGACAGGGCTCCTACGAGCAGTACTTC
TRBV19	TRBJ1-5	NA	TRBD1	CASSMMDRGHWSNQPQHF	TGTGCCAGTAGTATGATGGACAGGGGACATTGGAGCAATCAGCCCCAGCATTTT
TRBV11-3	TRBJ1-1	few	NA	CASSLPRGTAFF	TGTGCCAGCAGCCTCCCACGGGGTACAGCTTTCTTT
TRBV7-3	TRBJ2-2	NA	NA	CASSWGPPLTGTGELFF	TGTGCCAGCAGCTGGGGCCCCCCCTTGACAGGCACCGGGGAGCTGTTTTTT
TRBV28	TRBJ1-2	NA	NA	CASSFPPTNYGYTF	TGTGCCAGCAGTTTCCCCCCGACTAACTATGGCTACACCTTC
TRBV7-9	TRBJ1-1	few	NA	CASSLSQNTEAFF	TGTGCCAGCAGCTTATCTCAGAACACTGAAGCTTTCTTT
TRBV10-3	TRBJ1-2	NA	TRBD1	CAARPGDRAAYGYTF	TGTGCCGCGCGGCCGGGGGACAGGGCAGCCTATGGCTACACCTTC
TRBV29-1	TRBJ2-7	NA	NA	CSVARRRDLQTEGSYEQYF	TGCAGCGTTGCAAGGAGGAGGGATCTCCAAACGGAGGGCTCCTACGAGCAGTACTTC
TRBV29-1	TRBJ1-2	NA	TRBD1	CSVARDRGEGNYGYTF	TGCAGCGTTGCCCGGGACAGGGGCGAAGGTAACTATGGCTACACCTTC